The T cell receptor beta chain described here comes from a study of T cell responses to AZD1222 COVID-19 vaccine. The study's findings and limits: With dominance at 160-218 and 743-854, vaccine-associated CD4 TCRs spanned spike. Compared with day 0, the breadth and depth of the Spike-specific TCR repertoire rose significantly after two doses of AZD1222.

The trim removed 4 bases at V and 9 bases at J, leaving 3 bases unmatched. This CDR3 contains 14 residues. The germline CDR1 and CDR2 sequences are MNHEY and SMNVEV (reference sequence). As concerns this clone: Antigen: not known.

The assay was immunoSEQ multiplex PCR, and TCRdb's table has in-frame clones only and misses some. Among 100,000 to 150,000 clones listed, about nine tenths were seen once. The sample was peripheral blood, taken on day 0 of AZD1222 vaccination. This receptor was identified in an adult in good health. The chain recombines TRBV27 with TRBJ1-6; 10 bases are shared with TRBD1. The CDR3 DNA sequence: TGTGCCAGCAGTTCCGGGACAGGGGTTTCACCCCTCCACTTT. It yields the protein CASSSGTGVSPLHF.